A selection of T cell receptor beta chains follows, all from one sample in a study of identical twins. TCRdb called the 5' RACE reads again in MiXCR, with one record for every CDR3 protein. This table has approximately 240,000 distinct CDR3 sequences, over 12% appearing once. The sample comprised memory (CD45RO+) T cells sorted from blood. The receptor source for this set is a woman aged 18-35 years in good health. CDR3s include the opening cysteine and the closing phenylalanine or tryptophan. The D gene is left open where the match is weak. Size tells how often a clone was seen (once, few, many) or the class of an expanded clone, and some rows leave it out.

J: TRBJ1-1
V: TRBV5-1
size: few
length: 14
D: NA
DNA: TGCGCCAGCAGCTTAGAGAACGGAAAAACTGAAGCTTTCTTT
CDR3: CASSLENGKTEAFF

J: TRBJ2-2
V: TRBV7-9
size: NA
length: 15
D: NA
DNA: TGTGCCAGCAGCTTACCGACCATTCACACCGGGGAGCTGTTTTTT
CDR3: CASSLPTIHTGELFF

J: TRBJ2-1
V: TRBV12-5
size: NA
length: 14
D: NA
DNA: TGTGCTAGTGGTTCCGGGAGCTCCTACAATGAGCAGTTCTTC
CDR3: CASGSGSSYNEQFF

J: TRBJ1-1
V: TRBV6-1
size: few
length: 14
D: NA
DNA: TGTGCCAGCACCTGGACAGTAGGGACTACTGAAGCTTTCTTT
CDR3: CASTWTVGTTEAFF

J: TRBJ2-5
V: TRBV5-1
size: many
length: 14
D: TRBD2
DNA: TGCGCCAGCAGCTTGTCGGGGGGACGAGAGACCCAGTACTTC
CDR3: CASSLSGGRETQYF

J: TRBJ1-2
V: TRBV11-2
size: NA
length: 13
D: NA
DNA: TGTGCCAGCAGCCAACCGGGGGCATATGGCTACACCTTC
CDR3: CASSQPGAYGYTF

J: TRBJ1-1
V: TRBV6-4
size: NA
length: 13
D: NA
DNA: TGTGCCAGCAGCCGACATACTAACACTGAAGCTTTCTTT
CDR3: CASSRHTNTEAFF

J: TRBJ2-7
V: TRBV4-3
size: few
length: 15
D: TRBD2
DNA: TGCGCCAGCAGCTACTCTACCGCGGGGGGCTACGAGCAGTACTTC
CDR3: CASSYSTAGGYEQYF

J: TRBJ2-3
V: TRBV13
size: once
length: 15
D: NA
DNA: TGTGCCAGCAGCTTCCCTCGATCTTACACAGATACGCAGTATTTT
CDR3: CASSFPRSYTDTQYF

J: TRBJ1-4
V: TRBV7-3
size: NA
length: 15
D: NA
DNA: TGTGCCAGCAGCTTAACGGCGGGGGCGGGTGAAAAACTGTTTTTT
CDR3: CASSLTAGAGEKLFF

J: TRBJ1-2
V: TRBV20-1
size: NA
length: 13
D: NA
DNA: TGCAGTGCTAGAGCTCCAGGGGCGGGTGGCTACACCTTC
CDR3: CSARAPGAGGYTF

J: TRBJ1-5
V: TRBV7-9
size: few
length: 13
D: NA
DNA: TGTGCCAGCAGCGGAGGACATTCACAGCCCCAGCATTTT
CDR3: CASSGGHSQPQHF

J: TRBJ2-5
V: TRBV7-2
size: NA
length: 14
D: NA
DNA: TGTGCCAGCAGCTTAGCGCGGGGACAAGAGACCCAGTACTTC
CDR3: CASSLARGQETQYF

J: TRBJ2-7
V: TRBV20-1
size: NA
length: 14
D: NA
DNA: TGCAGTGCTAGCCAGACCGGGAACTCCTACGAGCAGTACTTC
CDR3: CSASQTGNSYEQYF

J: TRBJ1-3
V: TRBV6-1
size: NA
length: 18
D: TRBD1
DNA: TGTGCCAGCAGTGAAGCAAGGACAGGGGAGGCGAAGAGAAACACCATATATTTT
CDR3: CASSEARTGEAKRNTIYF

J: TRBJ2-2
V: TRBV5-4
size: NA
length: 17
D: TRBD2
DNA: TGTGCCAGCAGCCCGGGACTAGCGGGAAAGAACACCGGGGAGCTGTTTTTT
CDR3: CASSPGLAGKNTGELFF

J: TRBJ2-3
V: TRBV2
size: few
length: 15
D: TRBD1
DNA: TGTGCCAGCAGCGTCGACAGGGAGCGCGCACATACGCAGTATTTT
CDR3: CASSVDRERAHTQYF